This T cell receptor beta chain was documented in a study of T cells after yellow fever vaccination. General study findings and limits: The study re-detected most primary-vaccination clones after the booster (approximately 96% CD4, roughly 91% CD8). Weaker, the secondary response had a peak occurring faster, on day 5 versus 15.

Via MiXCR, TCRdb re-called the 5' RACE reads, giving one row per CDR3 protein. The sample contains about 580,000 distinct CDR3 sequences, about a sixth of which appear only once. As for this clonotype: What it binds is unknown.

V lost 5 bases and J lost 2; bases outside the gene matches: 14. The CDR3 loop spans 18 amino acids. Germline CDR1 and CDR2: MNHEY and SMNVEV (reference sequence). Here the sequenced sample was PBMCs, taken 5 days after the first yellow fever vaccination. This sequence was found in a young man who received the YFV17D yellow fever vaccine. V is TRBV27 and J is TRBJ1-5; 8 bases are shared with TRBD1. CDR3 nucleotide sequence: TGTGCCAGCAGTAACTTGGACAGGGCCTCGTCGGGCAATCAGCCCCAGCATTTT. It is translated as CASSNLDRASSGNQPQHF.